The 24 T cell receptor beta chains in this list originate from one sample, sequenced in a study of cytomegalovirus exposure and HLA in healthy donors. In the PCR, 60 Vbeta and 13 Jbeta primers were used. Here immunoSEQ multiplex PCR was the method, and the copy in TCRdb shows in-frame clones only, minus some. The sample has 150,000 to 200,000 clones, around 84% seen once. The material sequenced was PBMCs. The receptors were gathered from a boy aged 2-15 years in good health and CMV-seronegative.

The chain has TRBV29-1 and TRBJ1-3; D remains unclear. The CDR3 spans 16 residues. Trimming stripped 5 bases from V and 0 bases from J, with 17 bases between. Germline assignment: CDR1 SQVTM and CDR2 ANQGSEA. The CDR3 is CSVIERWPTSGNTIYF. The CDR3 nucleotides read TGCAGCGTTATTGAGCGGTGGCCTACCTCTGGAAACACCATATATTTT.

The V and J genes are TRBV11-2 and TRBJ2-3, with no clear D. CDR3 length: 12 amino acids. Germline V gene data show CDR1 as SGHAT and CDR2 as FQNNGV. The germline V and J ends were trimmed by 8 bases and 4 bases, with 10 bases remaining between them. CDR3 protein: CASCHPPDTQYF. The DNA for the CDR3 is TGTGCCAGCTGTCATCCCCCAGATACGCAGTATTTT.

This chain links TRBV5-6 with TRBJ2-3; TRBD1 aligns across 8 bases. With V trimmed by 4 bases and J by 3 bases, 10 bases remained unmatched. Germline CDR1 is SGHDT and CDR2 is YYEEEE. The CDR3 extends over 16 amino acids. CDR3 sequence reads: CASSPLTGAETDTQYF. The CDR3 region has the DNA TGTGCCAGCAGCCCACTGACAGGGGCTGAAACAGATACGCAGTATTTT.

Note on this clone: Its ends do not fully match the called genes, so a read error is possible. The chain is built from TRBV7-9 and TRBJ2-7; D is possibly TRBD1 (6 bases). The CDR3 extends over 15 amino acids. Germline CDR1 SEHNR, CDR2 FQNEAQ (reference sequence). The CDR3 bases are TGTTCCAGCAGCTTAAGTCAGGGGTCTTCCTACGAGCAGTACTTC. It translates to CSSSLSQGSSYEQYF.

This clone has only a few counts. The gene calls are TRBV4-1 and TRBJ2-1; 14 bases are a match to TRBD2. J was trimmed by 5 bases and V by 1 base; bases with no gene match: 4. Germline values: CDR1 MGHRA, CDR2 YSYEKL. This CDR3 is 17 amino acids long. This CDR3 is CASSQGGTSGSNNEQFF. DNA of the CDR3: TGCGCCAGCAGCCAAGGTGGGACTAGCGGGAGTAACAATGAGCAGTTCTTC.

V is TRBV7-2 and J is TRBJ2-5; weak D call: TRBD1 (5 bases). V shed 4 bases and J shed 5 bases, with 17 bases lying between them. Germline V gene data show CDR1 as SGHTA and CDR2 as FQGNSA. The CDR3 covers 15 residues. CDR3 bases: TGTGCCAGCAGCTCACGGACATCTCTGGGGGAGACCCAGTACTTC. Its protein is CASSSRTSLGETQYF.

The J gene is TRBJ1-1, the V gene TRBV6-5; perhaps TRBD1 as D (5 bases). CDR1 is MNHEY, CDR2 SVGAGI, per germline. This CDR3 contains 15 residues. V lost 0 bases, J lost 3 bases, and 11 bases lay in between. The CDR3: CASSYSPQGDTEAFF. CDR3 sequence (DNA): TGTGCCAGCAGTTACTCACCCCAGGGCGACACTGAAGCTTTCTTT.

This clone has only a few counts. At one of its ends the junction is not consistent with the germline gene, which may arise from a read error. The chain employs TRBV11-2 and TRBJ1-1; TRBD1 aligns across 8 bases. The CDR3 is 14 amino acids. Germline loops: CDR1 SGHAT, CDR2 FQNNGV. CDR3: CASSLDRGSTEAFF. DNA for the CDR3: TGTGCCAGCAGCCTAGACAGGGGATCCACTGAAGCTTTCTTT.

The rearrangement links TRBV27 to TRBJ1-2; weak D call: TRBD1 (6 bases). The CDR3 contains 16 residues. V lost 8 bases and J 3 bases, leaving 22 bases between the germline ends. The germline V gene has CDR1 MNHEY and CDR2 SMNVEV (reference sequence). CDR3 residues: CASGAPNRARDYGYTF. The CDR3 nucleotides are TGTGCCAGCGGAGCGCCTAACAGGGCGCGCGACTATGGCTACACCTTC.

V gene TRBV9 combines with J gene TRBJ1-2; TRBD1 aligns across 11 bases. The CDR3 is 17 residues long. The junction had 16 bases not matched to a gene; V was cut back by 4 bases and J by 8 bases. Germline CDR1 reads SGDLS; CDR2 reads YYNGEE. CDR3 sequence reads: CASSPAGQGAVEMGYTF. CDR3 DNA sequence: TGTGCCAGCAGCCCCGCCGGACAGGGGGCGGTAGAAATGGGCTACACCTTC.

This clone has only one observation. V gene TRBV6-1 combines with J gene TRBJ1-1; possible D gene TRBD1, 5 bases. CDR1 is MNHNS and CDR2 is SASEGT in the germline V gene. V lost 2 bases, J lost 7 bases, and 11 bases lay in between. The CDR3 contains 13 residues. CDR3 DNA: TGTGCCAGCAGTGAAACCCGACAGCTTGAAGCTTTCTTT. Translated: CASSETRQLEAFF.

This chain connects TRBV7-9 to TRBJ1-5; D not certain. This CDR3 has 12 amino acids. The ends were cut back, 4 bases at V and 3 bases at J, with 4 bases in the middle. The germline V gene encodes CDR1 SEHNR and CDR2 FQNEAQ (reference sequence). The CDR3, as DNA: TGTGCCAGCAGCTCCAACAATCAGCCCCAGCATTTT. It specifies CASSSNNQPQHF.

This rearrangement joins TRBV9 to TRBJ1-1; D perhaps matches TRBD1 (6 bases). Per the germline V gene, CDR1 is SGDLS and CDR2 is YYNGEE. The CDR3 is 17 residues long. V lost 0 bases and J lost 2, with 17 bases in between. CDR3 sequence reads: CASSVEGNREINTEAFF. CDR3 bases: TGTGCCAGCAGCGTAGAGGGGAACAGGGAGATCAACACTGAAGCTTTCTTT. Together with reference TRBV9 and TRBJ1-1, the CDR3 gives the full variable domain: DSGVTQTPKHLITATGQRVTLRCSPRSGDLSVYWYQQSLDQGLQFLIQYYNGEERAKGNILERFSAQQFPDLHSELNLSSLELGDSALYFCASSVEGNREINTEAFFGQGTRLTVV.

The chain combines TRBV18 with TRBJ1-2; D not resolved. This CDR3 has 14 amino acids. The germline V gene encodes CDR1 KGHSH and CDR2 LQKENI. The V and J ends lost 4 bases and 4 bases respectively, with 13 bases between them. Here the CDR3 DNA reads TGTGCCAGCTCACATGTACAAGTTATCTATGGCTACACCTTC. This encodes CASSHVQVIYGYTF.

The CDR3: CASSLPGRGQPQHF. DNA for the CDR3: TGTGCCAGCAGTTTACCGGGGAGGGGCCAGCCCCAGCATTTT. J is TRBJ1-5 and V is TRBV27; maybe TRBD1 (5 bases). Trimming cost V 2 bases and J 7 bases, with 12 bases left between them. This CDR3 contains 14 residues. Germline V gene lookup returns CDR1 MNHEY and CDR2 SMNVEV (reference sequence).

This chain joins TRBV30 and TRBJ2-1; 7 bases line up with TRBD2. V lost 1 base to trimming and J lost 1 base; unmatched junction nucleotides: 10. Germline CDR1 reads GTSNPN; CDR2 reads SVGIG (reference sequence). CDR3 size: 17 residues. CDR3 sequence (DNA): TGTGCCTGGAGTGGGACTAGGGACCCGGCATCCTACAATGAGCAGTTCTTC. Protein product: CAWSGTRDPASYNEQFF.

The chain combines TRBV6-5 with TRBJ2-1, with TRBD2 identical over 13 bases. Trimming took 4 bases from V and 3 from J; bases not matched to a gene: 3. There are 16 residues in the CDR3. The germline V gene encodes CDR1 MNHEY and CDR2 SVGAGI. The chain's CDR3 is CASSCGTSGVYNEQFF. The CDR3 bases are TGTGCCAGCAGTTGCGGGACTAGCGGGGTCTACAATGAGCAGTTCTTC.

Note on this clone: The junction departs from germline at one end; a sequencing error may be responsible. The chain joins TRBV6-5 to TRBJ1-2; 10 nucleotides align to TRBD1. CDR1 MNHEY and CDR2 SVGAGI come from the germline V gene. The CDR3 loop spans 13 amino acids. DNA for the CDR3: TGTGCCAGCAGTTCCGGGACAGGGGCGACGGCGGGTTTC. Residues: CASSSGTGATAGF.

The CDR3 bases are TGTGCCAGCCGGCCCCAGGGATCCTACGAGCAGTACGTC. Translated: CASRPQGSYEQYV. The chain employs TRBV2 and TRBJ2-7, with a possible D match to TRBD1 (5 bases). Germline V gene sequence: CDR1 SNHLY, CDR2 FYNNEI. The CDR3 runs to 13 residues. V was clipped by 8 bases and J by 1 base, with 12 bases between them.

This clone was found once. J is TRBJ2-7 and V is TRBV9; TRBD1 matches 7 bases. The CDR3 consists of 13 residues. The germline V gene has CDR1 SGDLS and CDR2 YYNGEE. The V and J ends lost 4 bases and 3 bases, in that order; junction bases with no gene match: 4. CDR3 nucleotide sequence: TGTGCCAGCAGCCCCCGGGACAGCTACGAGCAGTACTTC. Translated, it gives CASSPRDSYEQYF.

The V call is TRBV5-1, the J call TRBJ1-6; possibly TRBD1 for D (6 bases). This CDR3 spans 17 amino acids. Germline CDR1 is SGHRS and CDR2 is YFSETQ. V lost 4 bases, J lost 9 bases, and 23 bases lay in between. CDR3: CASSPDSVSAPFSPLHF. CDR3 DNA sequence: TGCGCCAGCAGCCCGGACAGTGTCTCGGCCCCCTTTTCACCCCTCCACTTT.

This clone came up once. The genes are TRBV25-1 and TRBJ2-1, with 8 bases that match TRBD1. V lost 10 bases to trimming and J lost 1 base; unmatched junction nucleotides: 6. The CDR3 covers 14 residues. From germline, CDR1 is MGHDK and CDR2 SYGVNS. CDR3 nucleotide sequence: TGTGCCACCTGGACAGGGAGTTCCTACAATGAGCAGTTCTTC. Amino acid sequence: CATWTGSSYNEQFF. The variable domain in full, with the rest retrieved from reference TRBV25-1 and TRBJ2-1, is EADIYQTPRYLVIGTGKKITLECSQTMGHDKMYWYQQDPGMELHLIHYSYGVNSTEKGDLSSESTVSRIRTEHFPLTLESARPSHTSQYLCATWTGSSYNEQFFGPGTRLTVL.

The CDR3 bases are TGTGCCAGCAGCGTACGGCTAGCTATTTATCCTGGAAACACCATATATTTT. Protein product: CASSVRLAIYPGNTIYF. V usage is TRBV9 and J usage is TRBJ1-3; D is undetermined. The germline gives CDR1 SGDLS, CDR2 YYNGEE. The ends were cut back, 1 base at V and 2 bases at J, with 16 bases in the middle. This CDR3 has 17 amino acids.

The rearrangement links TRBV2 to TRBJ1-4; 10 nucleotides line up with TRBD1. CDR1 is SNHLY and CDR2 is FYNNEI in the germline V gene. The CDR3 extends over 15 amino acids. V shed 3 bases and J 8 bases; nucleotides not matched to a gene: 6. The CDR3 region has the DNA TGTGCCAGCAGTGACTCTGACAGGGGGCAAGAAAAACTGTTTTTT. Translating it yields CASSDSDRGQEKLFF.